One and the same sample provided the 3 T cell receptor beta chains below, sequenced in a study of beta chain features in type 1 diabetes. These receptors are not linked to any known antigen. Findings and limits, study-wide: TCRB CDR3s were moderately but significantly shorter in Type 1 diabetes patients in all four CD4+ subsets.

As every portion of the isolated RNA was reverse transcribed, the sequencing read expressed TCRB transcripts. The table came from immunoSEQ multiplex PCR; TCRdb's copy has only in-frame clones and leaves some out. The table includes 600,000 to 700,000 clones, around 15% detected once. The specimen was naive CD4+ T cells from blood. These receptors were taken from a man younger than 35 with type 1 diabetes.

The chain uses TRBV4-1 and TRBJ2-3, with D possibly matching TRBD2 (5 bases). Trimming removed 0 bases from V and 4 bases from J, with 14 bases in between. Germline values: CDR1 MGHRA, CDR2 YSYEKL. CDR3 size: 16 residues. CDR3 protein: CASSQEIDGVADTQYF. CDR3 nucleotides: TGCGCCAGCAGCCAAGAGATTGACGGGGTGGCAGATACGCAGTATTTT.

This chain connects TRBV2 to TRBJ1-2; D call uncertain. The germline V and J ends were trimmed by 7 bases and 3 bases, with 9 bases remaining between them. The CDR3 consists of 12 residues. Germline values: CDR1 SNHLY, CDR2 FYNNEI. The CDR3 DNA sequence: TGTGCCAGCAACCGGGAAGACTATGGCTACACCTTC. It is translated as CASNREDYGYTF.

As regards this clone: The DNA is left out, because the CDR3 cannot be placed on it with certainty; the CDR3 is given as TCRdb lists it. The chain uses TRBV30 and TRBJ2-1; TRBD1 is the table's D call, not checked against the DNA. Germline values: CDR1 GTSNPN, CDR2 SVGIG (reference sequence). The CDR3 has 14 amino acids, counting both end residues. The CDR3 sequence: CAWSVLVGAGAKFF.